The sequence of this T cell receptor (beta chain) was determined in a study of vaccination effects on CD4 cells after COVID-19. About the study: Roughly 1.9 million PBMC per well received about 10 IU/ml IL-2 and approximately 9.2 ug/ml peptides in culture. Findings of the study overall: Convalescent patients in the study were few, and early post-infection timepoints were absent.

Subsequent to a culture period of 10 to 11 days, CD4+ T cells were isolated. Vaccinated participants had no history of SARS-CoV-2 infection and tested negative for nucleocapsid antibodies. This clone was seen a handful of times. Antigen: not known. Germline trimming cut 4 bases from V and 2 bases from J; bases unmatched to any gene: 4. Germline CDR1 is SGHTA and CDR2 is FQGNSA. This CDR3 spans 15 amino acids. Measured with immunoSEQ multiplex PCR; TCRdb has only the in-frame clones, and not every one. In the table there are 30,000 or so clones, approximately 65% of which are singletons. The genes are TRBV7-2 and TRBJ2-3; TRBD2 aligns across 9 bases. Material: CD4+ T cells from PBMCs cultured without peptide, obtained before COVID-19 vaccination. The TCR originated in a human donor who received a COVID-19 vaccine. CDR3 bases: TGTGCCAGCAGCTCGCGGGGGGGTTTCACAGATACGCAGTATTTT. Amino acids: CASSSRGGFTDTQYF.